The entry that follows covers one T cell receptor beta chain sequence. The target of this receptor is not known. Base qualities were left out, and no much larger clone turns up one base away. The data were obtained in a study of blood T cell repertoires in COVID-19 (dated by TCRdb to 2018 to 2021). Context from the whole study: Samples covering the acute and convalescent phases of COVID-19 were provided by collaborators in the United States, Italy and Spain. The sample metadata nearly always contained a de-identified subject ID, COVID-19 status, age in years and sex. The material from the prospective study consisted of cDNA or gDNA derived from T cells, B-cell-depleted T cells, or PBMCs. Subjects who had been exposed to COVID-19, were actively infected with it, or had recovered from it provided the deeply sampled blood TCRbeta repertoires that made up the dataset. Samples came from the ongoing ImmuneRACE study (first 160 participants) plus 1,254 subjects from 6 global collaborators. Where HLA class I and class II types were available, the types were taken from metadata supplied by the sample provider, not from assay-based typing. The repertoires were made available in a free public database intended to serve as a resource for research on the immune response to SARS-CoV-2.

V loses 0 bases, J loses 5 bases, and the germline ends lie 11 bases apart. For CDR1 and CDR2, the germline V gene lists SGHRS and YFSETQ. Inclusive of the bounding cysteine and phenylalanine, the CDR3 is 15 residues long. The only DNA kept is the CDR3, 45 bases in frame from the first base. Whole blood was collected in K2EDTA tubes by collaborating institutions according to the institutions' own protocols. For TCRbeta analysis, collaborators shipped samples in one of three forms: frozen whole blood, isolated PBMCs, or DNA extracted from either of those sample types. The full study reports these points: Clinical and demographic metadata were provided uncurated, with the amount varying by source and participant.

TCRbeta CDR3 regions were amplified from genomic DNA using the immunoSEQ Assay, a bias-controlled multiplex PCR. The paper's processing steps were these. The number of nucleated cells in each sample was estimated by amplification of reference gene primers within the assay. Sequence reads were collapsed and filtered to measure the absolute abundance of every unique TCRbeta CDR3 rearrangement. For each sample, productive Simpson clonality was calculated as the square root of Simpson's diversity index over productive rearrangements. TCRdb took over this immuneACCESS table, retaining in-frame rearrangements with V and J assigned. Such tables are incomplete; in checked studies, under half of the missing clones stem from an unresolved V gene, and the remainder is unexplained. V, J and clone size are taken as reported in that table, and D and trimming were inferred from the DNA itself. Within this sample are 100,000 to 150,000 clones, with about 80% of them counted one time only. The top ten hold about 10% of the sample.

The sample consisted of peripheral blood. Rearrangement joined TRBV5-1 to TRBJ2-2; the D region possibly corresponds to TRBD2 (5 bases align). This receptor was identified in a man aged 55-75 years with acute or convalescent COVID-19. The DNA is TGCGCCAGCAGCTTGGCCGGGGATCAGACCGGGGAGCTGTTTTTT. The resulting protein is CASSLAGDQTGELFF. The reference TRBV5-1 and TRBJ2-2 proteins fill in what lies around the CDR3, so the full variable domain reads KAGVTQTPRYLIKTRGQQVTLSCSPISGHRSVSWYQQTPGQGLQFLFEYFSETQRNKGNFPGRFSGRQFSNSRSEMNVSTLELGDSALYLCASSLAGDQTGELFFGEGSRLTVL.